This TCR beta chain was captured by sequencing in a study of T cell changes during pregnancy in multiple sclerosis. This clone came up once. This CDR3 is 16 amino acids long. With 3 bases removed from V and 1 base from J, the gap between germline ends came to 15 bases. Looked up from germline, CDR1 is KGHSH and CDR2 is LQKENI. Some clones are missing from TCRdb's copy, which holds only in-frame ones; the method was immunoSEQ multiplex PCR. The sample contains about 67,000 clones, 92% of which appear only once. J is TRBJ2-5 and V is TRBV18; the D gene is possibly TRBD1 (6 bases). This clonotype was obtained from a female donor in good health, enrolled as a control in a pregnancy study. Here the sequenced sample was peripheral blood, taken in the second trimester of pregnancy. The CDR3 reads CASSPRQADGQETQYF. The DNA of the CDR3 is TGTGCCAGCTCACCTCGACAGGCCGATGGCCAAGAGACCCAGTACTTC. Supplemented by reference TRBV18 and TRBJ2-5, the full variable domain reads NAGVMQNPRHLVRRRGQEARLRCSPMKGHSHVYWYRQLPEEGLKFMVYLQKENIIDESGMPKERFSAEFPKEGPSILRIQQVVRGDSAAYFCASSPRQADGQETQYFGPGTRLLVL.